Below, 27 T cell receptor beta chains from the same sample are listed, as sequenced in a study of T cell clones after liver transplantation. The protocol was immunoSEQ multiplex PCR, while the TCRdb copy is restricted to in-frame clones and leaves out a portion. The data contain tens of thousands of clones, roughly 85% of them singletons. The material was CD4+ T cells from blood, obtained at the 22-month timepoint. The receptors here all came from a human patient who received a liver transplant. The graft donor may be the source of some T cells.

The chain is built from TRBV5-1 and TRBJ2-2; TRBD2 might be the D (5 bases). The germline V and J ends were trimmed by 0 bases and 2 bases, with 14 bases remaining between them. The germline gives CDR1 SGHRS, CDR2 YFSETQ. CDR3 size: 17 residues. CDR3 coding DNA: TGCGCCAGCAGCTTGGTGCCGACGGGAAGAAACACCGGGGAGCTGTTTTTT. Protein product: CASSLVPTGRNTGELFF.

In this sample, this clone turned up a few times. The chain uses TRBV28 and TRBJ1-5, with D possibly matching TRBD1 (5 bases). Trimming left V 7 bases short and J 4 bases short, with 11 bases between. CDR1 is MDHEN and CDR2 is SYDVKM in the germline V gene. The CDR3 runs to 13 residues. The CDR3 DNA reads as TGTGCCAGCATGGGGGGATTAAATCAGCCCCAGCATTTT. This encodes CASMGGLNQPQHF.

The chain is built from TRBV6-1 and TRBJ2-7; 7 positions match TRBD2. This CDR3 is built from 14 residues. The J segment lost 2 bases and the V segment lost 0 bases, leaving 1 base of the junction unmatched. CDR1 and CDR2 from the germline V gene are MNHNS and SASEGT. DNA of the CDR3: TGTGCCAGCAGTGAAGCCGGGGGGACCTACGAGCAGTACTTC. Protein: CASSEAGGTYEQYF.

This chain links TRBV30 with TRBJ2-3, with D maybe TRBD1 (5 bases). Trimming took off 0 bases at V and 4 bases at J, with 11 bases between the two ends. Germline-derived CDR1 and CDR2 are GTSNPN and SVGIG (reference sequence). The CDR3 spans 14 residues. The CDR3 nucleotides read TGTGCCTGGAGTGTAGGGGCGAGCCCAGATACGCAGTATTTT. Protein: CAWSVGASPDTQYF.

This clone was recorded a few times. This chain joins TRBV18 and TRBJ1-3, with TRBD1 as a possible D gene (5 bases). This CDR3 contains 15 residues. Looked up from germline, CDR1 is KGHSH and CDR2 is LQKENI. Trimming took off 3 bases at V and 4 bases at J, with 13 bases between the two ends. This CDR3 is CASSPPGGVGNTIYF. The CDR3 nucleotides read TGTGCCAGCTCACCCCCCGGAGGGGTAGGAAACACCATATATTTT. The full variable domain, completed using reference TRBV18 and TRBJ1-3, is NAGVMQNPRHLVRRRGQEARLRCSPMKGHSHVYWYRQLPEEGLKFMVYLQKENIIDESGMPKERFSAEFPKEGPSILRIQQVVRGDSAAYFCASSPPGGVGNTIYFGEGSWLTVV.

The chain carries TRBV4-1 and TRBJ2-3, with 11 bases matching TRBD1. Germline-derived CDR1 and CDR2 are MGHRA and YSYEKL. This CDR3 comprises 16 residues. J was trimmed by 4 bases and V by 1 base; bases with no gene match: 4. The DNA for the CDR3 is TGCGCCAGCAGCCAAGCTTGGACAGGGGGCTCAGATACGCAGTATTTT. Its translation: CASSQAWTGGSDTQYF.

The CDR3 region has the DNA TGTGCCAGCAGCTTCGGTACAGACTTGAACTATGGCTACACCTTC. This sequence encodes CASSFGTDLNYGYTF. The chain is built from TRBV5-4 and TRBJ1-2; D unresolved. Trimming pared 2 bases from V and 2 bases from J, leaving 13 bases between. Germline lookup yields CDR1 SGHNT and CDR2 YYREEE (reference sequence). The CDR3 is 15 amino acids. Supplemented by reference TRBV5-4 and TRBJ1-2, the full variable domain reads ETGVTQSPTHLIKTRGQQVTLRCSSQSGHNTVSWYQQALGQGPQFIFQYYREEENGRGNFPPRFSGLQFPNYSSELNVNALELDDSALYLCASSFGTDLNYGYTFGSGTRLTVV.

The V gene is TRBV5-1, the J gene TRBJ2-2; possibly TRBD1 for D (6 bases). The V gene's germline CDR1 is SGHRS and CDR2 YFSETQ. V lost 4 bases, J lost 1 base, and 11 bases lay in between. The CDR3 extends over 15 amino acids. CDR3 nucleotides: TGCGCCAGCAGCCCGACGACAGGGAACACCGGGGAGCTGTTTTTT. Amino acid sequence: CASSPTTGNTGELFF.

J is TRBJ1-2 and V is TRBV4-2; 11 bases agree with TRBD1. CDR3 length equals 14 residues. Germline V CDR1 and CDR2: LGHNA, YNFKEQ. Trimming at V came to 2 bases and at J to 7 bases, leaving 3 bases not matched to a gene. The CDR3 DNA reads TGTGCCAGCAGCCAATCCGGGACAGGGGGTGGCTACACCTTC. The encoded protein is CASSQSGTGGGYTF.

The chain carries TRBV19 and TRBJ1-5; 9 nucleotides align to TRBD1. There are 16 residues in the CDR3. Germline values: CDR1 LNHDA, CDR2 SQIVND (reference sequence). The V gene end was trimmed by 1 base and the J gene end by 7 bases; junction bases not matched to a gene: 8. The CDR3 DNA follows: TGTGCCAGTAGTATAGTGCCGGGACAGGGACGGCAGCCCCAGCATTTT. This translates into CASSIVPGQGRQPQHF.

The chain is built from TRBV5-4 and TRBJ2-1; 8 bases agree with TRBD2. The CDR3 sequence is 15 residues long. V trimming: 4 bases; J trimming: 3 bases; junction bases outside the gene matches: 6. Germline CDR1 SGHNT, CDR2 YYREEE (reference sequence). CDR3 DNA sequence: TGTGCCAGCAGCCCAGGGACTAGTAGCTACAATGAGCAGTTCTTC. The encoded protein is CASSPGTSSYNEQFF.

This chain joins TRBV4-3 and TRBJ1-1, with TRBD1 identical over 7 bases. The V gene end was trimmed by 1 base and the J gene end by 0 bases; junction bases not matched to a gene: 5. The germline CDR1 and CDR2 sequences are LGHNA and YSLEER. The CDR3 length is 16 residues. CDR3 nucleotide sequence: TGCGCCAGCAGCCAAGTACGGGGACAGTTGAACACTGAAGCTTTCTTT. Its protein product is CASSQVRGQLNTEAFF.

The V call is TRBV5-6, the J call TRBJ1-4; D gene uncertain. Trimming took 6 bases from V and 3 from J, leaving 18 bases between them. This CDR3 is 16 amino acids long. Germline V gene lookup returns CDR1 SGHDT and CDR2 YYEEEE. The CDR3 region has the DNA TGTGCCAGCACGGACGGGATAAAGGGAGCTAATGAAAAACTGTTTTTT. Protein product: CASTDGIKGANEKLFF.

The chain combines TRBV6-6 with TRBJ1-1; no reliable D call. Germline assignment: CDR1 MNHNY and CDR2 SVGAGI (reference sequence). Trimming pared 6 bases from V and 2 bases from J, leaving 4 bases between. This CDR3 region has 11 residues. CDR3 residues: CASSPNTEAFF. The DNA for the CDR3 is TGTGCCAGCAGCCCTAACACTGAAGCTTTCTTT.

J is TRBJ1-6 and V is TRBV7-2; D call uncertain. The germline V gene encodes CDR1 SGHTA and CDR2 FQGNSA. The CDR3 consists of 14 residues. Trimming shortened V by 7 bases and J by 0 bases, and 7 bases separated the two germline ends. Here the CDR3 DNA reads TGTGCCAGCACCCAAAGCTCCTATAATTCACCCCTCCACTTT. Its protein is CASTQSSYNSPLHF. The whole variable domain, remainder taken from reference TRBV7-2 and TRBJ1-6, is GAGVSQSPSNKVTEKGKDVELRCDPISGHTALYWYRQSLGQGLEFLIYFQGNSAPDKSGLPSDRFSAERTGGSVSTLTIQRTQQEDSAVYLCASTQSSYNSPLHFGNGTRLTVT.

This clone was detected once. The genes are TRBV2 and TRBJ2-2; D perhaps matches TRBD1 (6 bases). The length of the CDR3 is 14 residues. In germline, CDR1 is SNHLY, CDR2 FYNNEI. The V gene lost 6 bases and the J gene lost 1 base, with 9 bases spanning the gap. CDR3 bases: TGTGCCAGCAGAAGGGACAAGAACACCGGGGAGCTGTTTTTT. Its translation is CASRRDKNTGELFF.

This clone was observed a single time. V and J are TRBV18 and TRBJ2-1, with TRBD2 matching over 8 bases. CDR3 length: 15 residues. V was pared by 5 bases and J by 2 bases, with 5 bases of the junction left unmatched. The V gene's germline CDR1 is KGHSH and CDR2 LQKENI. This CDR3 is CASSFAGGTYNEQFF. The DNA of the CDR3 is TGTGCCAGCTCATTCGCGGGAGGTACCTACAATGAGCAGTTCTTC.

V gene TRBV11-2 combines with J gene TRBJ2-5, with 9 bases matching TRBD2. V shed 5 bases and J 5 bases; nucleotides not matched to a gene: 6. The CDR3 is 14 residues long. Germline values: CDR1 SGHAT, CDR2 FQNNGV. The CDR3 is CASSPGTSRETQYF. CDR3 nucleotides: TGTGCCAGCAGCCCTGGGACTAGCCGGGAGACCCAGTACTTC. The full variable domain, completed using reference TRBV11-2 and TRBJ2-5, is EAGVAQSPRYKIIEKRQSVAFWCNPISGHATLYWYQQILGQGPKLLIQFQNNGVVDDSQLPKDRFSAERLKGVDSTLKIQPAKLEDSAVYLCASSPGTSRETQYFGPGTRLLVL.

The chain has TRBV5-4 and TRBJ2-5, with a possible D match to TRBD2 (5 bases). The CDR3 loop spans 14 amino acids. Trimming left V 0 bases short and J 2 bases short, with 8 bases between. Germline values: CDR1 SGHNT, CDR2 YYREEE (reference sequence). Written as DNA, the CDR3 is TGTGCCAGCAGCTTGGCTGGAGGACAAGAGACCCAGTACTTC. It specifies CASSLAGGQETQYF.

The chain carries TRBV7-9 and TRBJ1-4; TRBD1 aligns across 7 bases. Germline CDR1 is SEHNR and CDR2 is FQNEAQ (reference sequence). V dropped 5 bases and J dropped 4; count of bases not matched to a gene: 4. The CDR3 is 14 amino acids. CDR3 sequence: CASSPRDSNEKLFF. The CDR3 nucleotides are TGTGCCAGCAGCCCCCGGGACAGTAATGAAAAACTGTTTTTT.

The chain links TRBV19 to TRBJ1-4, with D possibly TRBD1 on 6 matching bases. There are 19 residues in the CDR3. The germline V and J ends were trimmed by 3 bases and 0 bases, with 20 bases remaining between them. Germline V gene lookup returns CDR1 LNHDA and CDR2 SQIVND (reference sequence). The CDR3 sequence is CASSMRIGGRTATNEKLFF. DNA for the CDR3: TGTGCCAGTAGTATGAGGATAGGGGGGCGAACGGCAACTAATGAAAAACTGTTTTTT.

This chain connects TRBV29-1 to TRBJ2-2, with 8 positions matching TRBD1. The CDR3 runs to 17 residues. Germline V CDR1 and CDR2: SQVTM, ANQGSEA. With V trimmed by 7 bases and J by 1 base, 14 bases remained unmatched. CDR3 residues: CSAVVVQGALNTGELFF. In nucleotides, the CDR3 is TGCAGCGCCGTTGTTGTGCAGGGGGCTCTGAACACCGGGGAGCTGTTTTTT.

The chain carries TRBV9 and TRBJ2-3; either TRBD1 or TRBD2 may supply D (6 bases each). CDR1 is SGDLS and CDR2 is YYNGEE in the germline V gene. This CDR3 is built from 17 residues. Trimming removed 4 bases from V and 0 bases from J, with 18 bases in between. In DNA form, the CDR3 reads TGTGCCAGCAGCCGAGGTTGGGGGGCTCAAAGCACAGATACGCAGTATTTT. This translates into CASSRGWGAQSTDTQYF.

The chain couples TRBV28 to TRBJ1-5; D gene unclear. In germline, CDR1 is MDHEN, CDR2 SYDVKM. The germline V and J ends were trimmed by 5 bases and 3 bases, with 20 bases remaining between them. This CDR3 has 17 residues. This CDR3 reads CASSPQKLGITNQPQHF. The CDR3 bases are TGTGCCAGCAGTCCCCAAAAACTCGGGATAACCAATCAGCCCCAGCATTTT.

CDR3 loop: CASSTISGTEGETQYF. Written as DNA, the CDR3 is TGTGCCAGTAGTACCATCTCTGGGACCGAGGGGGAGACCCAGTACTTC. The chain recombines TRBV19 with TRBJ2-5, with D tentatively TRBD1 or TRBD2 (5 bases each). Germline V gene sequence: CDR1 LNHDA, CDR2 SQIVND (reference sequence). V lost 4 bases and J 5 bases, leaving 20 bases between the germline ends. This CDR3 is built from 16 residues.

V and J are TRBV5-8 and TRBJ2-7; 7 nucleotides line up with TRBD1. Germline CDR1 is SGHTS and CDR2 is YDEGEE. V lost 4 bases, J lost 0 bases, and 4 bases stayed unmatched. The CDR3 loop spans 14 amino acids. The CDR3 loop reads CASSGQVSSYEQYF. DNA of the CDR3: TGTGCCAGCAGCGGACAGGTGAGCTCCTACGAGCAGTACTTC.

The chain couples TRBV6-5 to TRBJ2-7, with D possibly TRBD1 on 5 matching bases. The V end lost 2 bases, the J end lost 6 bases, and 14 bases lay between the germline ends. This CDR3 contains 14 residues. Per the germline V gene, CDR1 is MNHEY and CDR2 is SVGAGI. The CDR3 nucleotides are TGTGCCAGCAGTTACGACAGTCGTATGCCCGAGCAGTACTTC. It encodes CASSYDSRMPEQYF.